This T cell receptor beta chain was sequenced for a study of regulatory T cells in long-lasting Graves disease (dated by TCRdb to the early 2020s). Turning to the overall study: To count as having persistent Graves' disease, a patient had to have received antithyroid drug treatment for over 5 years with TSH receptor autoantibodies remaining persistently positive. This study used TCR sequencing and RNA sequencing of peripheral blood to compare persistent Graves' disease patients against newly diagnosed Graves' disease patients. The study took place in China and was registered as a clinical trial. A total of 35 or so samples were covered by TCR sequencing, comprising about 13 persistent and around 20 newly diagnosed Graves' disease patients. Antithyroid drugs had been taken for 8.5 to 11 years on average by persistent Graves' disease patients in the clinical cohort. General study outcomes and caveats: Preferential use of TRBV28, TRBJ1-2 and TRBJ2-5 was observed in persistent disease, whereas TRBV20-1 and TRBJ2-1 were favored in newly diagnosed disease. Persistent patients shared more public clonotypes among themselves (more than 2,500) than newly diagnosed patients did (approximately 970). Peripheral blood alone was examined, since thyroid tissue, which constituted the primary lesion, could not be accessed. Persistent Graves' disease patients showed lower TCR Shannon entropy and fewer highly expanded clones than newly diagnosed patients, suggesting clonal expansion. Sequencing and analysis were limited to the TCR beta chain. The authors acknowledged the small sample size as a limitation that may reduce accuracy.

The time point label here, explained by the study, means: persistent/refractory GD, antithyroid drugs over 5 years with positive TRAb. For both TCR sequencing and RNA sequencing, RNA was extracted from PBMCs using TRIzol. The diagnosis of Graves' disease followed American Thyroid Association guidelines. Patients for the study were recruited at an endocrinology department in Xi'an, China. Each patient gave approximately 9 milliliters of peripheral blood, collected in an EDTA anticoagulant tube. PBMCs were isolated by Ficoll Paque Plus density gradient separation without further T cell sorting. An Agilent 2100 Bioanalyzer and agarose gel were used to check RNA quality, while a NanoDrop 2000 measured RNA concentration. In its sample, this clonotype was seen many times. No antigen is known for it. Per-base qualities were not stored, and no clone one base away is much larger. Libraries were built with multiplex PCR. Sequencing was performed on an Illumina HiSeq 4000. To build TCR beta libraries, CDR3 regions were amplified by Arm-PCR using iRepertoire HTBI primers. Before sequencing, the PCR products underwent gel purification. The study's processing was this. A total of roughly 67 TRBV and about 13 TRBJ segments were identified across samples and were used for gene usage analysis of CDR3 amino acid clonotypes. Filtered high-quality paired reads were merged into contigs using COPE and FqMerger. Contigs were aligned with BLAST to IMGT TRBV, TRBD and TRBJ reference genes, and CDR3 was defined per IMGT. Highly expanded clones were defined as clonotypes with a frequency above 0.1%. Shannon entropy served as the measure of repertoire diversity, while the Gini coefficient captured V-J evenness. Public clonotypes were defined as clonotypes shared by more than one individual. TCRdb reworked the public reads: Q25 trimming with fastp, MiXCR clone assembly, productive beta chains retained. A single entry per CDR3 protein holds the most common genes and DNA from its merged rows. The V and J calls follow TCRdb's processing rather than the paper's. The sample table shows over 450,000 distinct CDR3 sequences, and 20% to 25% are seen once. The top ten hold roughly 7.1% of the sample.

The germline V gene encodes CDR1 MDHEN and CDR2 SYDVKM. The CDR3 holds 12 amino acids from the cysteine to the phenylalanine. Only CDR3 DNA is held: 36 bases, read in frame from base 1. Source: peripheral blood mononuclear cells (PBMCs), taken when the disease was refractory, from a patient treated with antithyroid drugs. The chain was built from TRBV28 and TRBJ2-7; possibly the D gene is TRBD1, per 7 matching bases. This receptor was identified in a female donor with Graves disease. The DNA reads TGTTCCCAGGGGGACTGTGCCTACGAGCAGTACTTC. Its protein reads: CSQGDCAYEQYF.